This is a list of T cell receptor beta chains from one sample in a study of beta chain features in type 1 diabetes. Sequenced by immunoSEQ multiplex PCR; TCRdb stores in-frame clones only, minus some. The data contain about 160,000 clones, almost 8% of them seen just once; the ten biggest clones take up approximately 0.5%. What was sequenced was central memory CD4+ T cells from blood. These receptors were taken from a man aged 18 to 29 with type 1 diabetes. Both conserved end residues are part of each CDR3.

V	J	CDR3
TRBV5-1	TRBJ2-1	CASSLGLAGVNEQFF
TRBV10-3	TRBJ2-6	CAIRRSPWSSGANVLTF
TRBV7-9	TRBJ2-2	CAIDTSARSGELFF
TRBV19	TRBJ2-1	CASSDGTGFYNEQFF
TRBV5-1	TRBJ1-5	CANLPMGGSYQPQHF
TRBV18	TRBJ2-7	CASSPGTGTTLYEQYF
TRBV10-3	TRBJ1-1	CAISEPGQNTEAFF
TRBV5-4	TRBJ2-2	CASSRRLAGDDTGELFF
TRBV30	TRBJ2-6	CASPEGAPGANVLTF
TRBV5-1	TRBJ2-3	CASSSTGYTDTQYF
TRBV7-2	TRBJ1-2	CASVSEGTSNRGYTF
TRBV5-1	TRBJ2-7	CASSAGTATTYEQYF
TRBV5-1	TRBJ1-6	CASSLQGHDSPLHF
TRBV19	TRBJ2-7	CASSTSGTGGYEQYF
TRBV6-5	TRBJ1-2	CASSYEGSYGYTF
TRBV7-6	TRBJ2-4	CASRPGQGGIQYF
TRBV7-2	TRBJ2-2	CASSLVSGYTGELFF
TRBV5-4	TRBJ1-2	CASSSDYGYTF
TRBV21-1	TRBJ2-5	CASILEEETQYF
TRBV5-1	TRBJ1-2	CASSPMTGLDGYTF
TRBV5-5	TRBJ2-3	CASSLARGDTQYF
TRBV5-4	TRBJ1-2	CASSPDRDRLLYGYTF
TRBV9	TRBJ2-2	CASSGILAGAPGELFF
TRBV5-1	TRBJ1-6	CASSGQPNSPLHF
TRBV5-4	TRBJ1-2	CASGREPNYGYTF
TRBV4-2	TRBJ2-7	CASSQDLRAGGAYEQYF
TRBV7-2	TRBJ1-5	CASRPGGGNQPQHF
TRBV9	TRBJ1-2	CASSPPSTGGYGYTF
TRBV18	TRBJ2-5	CASSPSTLETQYF
TRBV5-1	TRBJ2-7	CASSFNYGTGITYEQYF
TRBV7-9	TRBJ1-1	CASSLPDRGHTEAFF
TRBV6-5	TRBJ2-7	CASSYSASGSRHEQYF
TRBV7-2	TRBJ2-1	CASRVSGMSSYNEQFF
TRBV6-5	TRBJ1-4	CASRTVTTGMEKLFF
TRBV5-1	TRBJ2-7	CASSLDFGRGLDEQYF
TRBV30	TRBJ1-1	CAWRAQGYMNTEAFF
TRBV4-1	TRBJ1-1	CASSYDRASVTEAFF
TRBV28	TRBJ2-7	CASSLSTGMGHEQYF
TRBV7-2	TRBJ2-7	CASSPSGSDTYEQYF
TRBV28	TRBJ1-1	CASSLNGEAFF
TRBV7-2	TRBJ2-3	CASSPTGTPGGTQYF
TRBV6-6	TRBJ1-5	CASSSTVGNQPQHF
TRBV9	TRBJ2-5	CASSVGSRTGVETQYF
TRBV7-9	TRBJ1-1	CASSLQGLEAFF
TRBV11-3	TRBJ2-2	CASSRQGANTGELFF
TRBV30	TRBJ1-5	CAWSALGVNQPQHF
TRBV5-1	TRBJ2-2	CASSLDAGGNTGELFF
TRBV2	TRBJ2-7	CASSQRGSYEQYF
TRBV6-5	TRBJ1-4	CASSSGRTGIGEKLFF
TRBV11-2	TRBJ2-1	CASSTYSGSSYNEQFF
TRBV5-6	TRBJ2-2	CASSLVSGFGTGELFF
TRBV29-1	TRBJ2-2	CSAKLPGQGFTTGELFF
TRBV5-1	TRBJ2-7	CASSPNGLAGGYEQYF
TRBV6-6	TRBJ2-5	CASSYGTGGTVETQYF
TRBV28	TRBJ1-2	CASSWGQNYGYTF
TRBV15	TRBJ2-3	CATSKGVADTQYF
TRBV5-1	TRBJ2-5	CASSLGSTGAETQYF
TRBV11-2	TRBJ1-3	CASSLEQGPGNTIYF
TRBV7-2	TRBJ2-2	CASSSSRLGAGELFF
TRBV6-6	TRBJ2-5	CASQKSGDFETQYF